This entry lists 5 T cell receptor beta chains sequenced from one sample in a study of T cell changes during pregnancy in multiple sclerosis (dated by TCRdb to about 2019). The library came from the immunoSEQ multiplex PCR assay. TCRdb limited this immuneACCESS table to in-frame rearrangements with V and J called. A share of clones is missing; checked studies link under half to unresolved V genes, and the rest is unexplained. The sample profile shows around 58,000 clones; roughly 89% of them were found once. The ten largest clones represent about 0.5% of the sample. Sequencing used CD4+ T cells from peripheral blood mononuclear cells, obtained after pregnancy. These receptors were taken from a female donor in good health, enrolled as a control in a pregnancy study.

The rearrangement links TRBV18 to TRBJ1-1, with D perhaps matching TRBD1 (5 bases). The germline CDR1 and CDR2 sequences are KGHSH and LQKENI. V was trimmed by 0 bases and J by 7 bases, leaving 9 bases between them. The CDR3 has 13 amino acids. CDR3: CASSPPGGGEAFF. CDR3 nucleotides: TGTGCCAGCTCACCACCGGGGGGGGGTGAAGCTTTCTTT.

The chain has TRBV4-3 and TRBJ1-1; tentative D call: TRBD1 (5 bases). The V gene lost 0 bases and the J gene lost 4 bases, with 12 bases spanning the gap. This CDR3 region has 15 residues. The germline CDR1 and CDR2 sequences are LGHNA and YSLEER. The CDR3 spells CASSQDRGMGTEAFF. In DNA, the CDR3 is TGCGCCAGCAGCCAAGATAGGGGTATGGGCACTGAAGCTTTCTTT.

V usage is TRBV30 and J usage is TRBJ2-5; 12 bases line up with TRBD2. The CDR3 has 16 amino acids. CDR1 and CDR2 from the germline V gene are GTSNPN and SVGIG (reference sequence). With V trimmed by 2 bases and J by 6 bases, 10 bases remained unmatched. CDR3 residues: CAWSRVLAGGLKTQYF. In DNA, the CDR3 is TGTGCCTGGAGTAGAGTTCTAGCGGGGGGGCTTAAGACCCAGTACTTC.

The V and J genes are TRBV29-1 and TRBJ2-2; D unresolved. The CDR3 has 14 amino acids. The germline gives CDR1 SQVTM, CDR2 ANQGSEA. With 5 bases removed from V and 4 bases from J, the gap between germline ends came to 14 bases. The CDR3 protein is CSVRLVSITGELFF. Here the CDR3 DNA reads TGCAGCGTTCGGCTAGTGAGTATCACCGGGGAGCTGTTTTTT.

This chain joins TRBV5-1 and TRBJ2-3; D possibly corresponds to TRBD2 (5 bases). Looked up from germline, CDR1 is SGHRS and CDR2 is YFSETQ. The CDR3 is 13 amino acids. V dropped 5 bases and J dropped 4 bases, with 11 bases sitting between them. This CDR3 is CASSLLGPDTQYF. Here the CDR3 DNA reads TGCGCCAGCAGTCTACTAGGCCCAGATACGCAGTATTTT.